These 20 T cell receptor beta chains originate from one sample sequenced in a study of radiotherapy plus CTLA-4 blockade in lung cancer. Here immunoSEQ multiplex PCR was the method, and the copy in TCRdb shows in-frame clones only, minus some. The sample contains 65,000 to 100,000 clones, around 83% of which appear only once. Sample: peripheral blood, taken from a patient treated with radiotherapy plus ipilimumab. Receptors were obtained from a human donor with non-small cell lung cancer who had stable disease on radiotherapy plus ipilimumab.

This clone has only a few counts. The CDR3 bases are TGTGCCTGGACAGGGATCTATGGCTACACCTTC. Encoded protein: CAWTGIYGYTF. This chain joins TRBV30 and TRBJ1-2; TRBD1 is a possible D gene (5 bases). The CDR3 sequence is 11 residues long. The germline V gene has CDR1 GTSNPN and CDR2 SVGIG (reference sequence). V lost 4 bases, J lost 4 bases, and 7 bases lay in between.

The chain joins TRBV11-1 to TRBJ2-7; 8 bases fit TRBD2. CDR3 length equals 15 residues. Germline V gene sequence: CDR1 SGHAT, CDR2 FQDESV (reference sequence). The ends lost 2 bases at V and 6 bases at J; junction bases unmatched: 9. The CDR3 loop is CASSLKLAGMREQYF. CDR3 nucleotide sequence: TGTGCCAGCAGCTTAAAATTAGCGGGGATGCGCGAGCAGTACTTC. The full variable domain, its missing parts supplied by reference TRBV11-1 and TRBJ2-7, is EAEVAQSPRYKITEKSQAVAFWCDPISGHATLYWYRQILGQGPELLVQFQDESVVDDSQLPKDRFSAERLKGVDSTLKIQPAELGDSAMYLCASSLKLAGMREQYFGPGTRLTVT.

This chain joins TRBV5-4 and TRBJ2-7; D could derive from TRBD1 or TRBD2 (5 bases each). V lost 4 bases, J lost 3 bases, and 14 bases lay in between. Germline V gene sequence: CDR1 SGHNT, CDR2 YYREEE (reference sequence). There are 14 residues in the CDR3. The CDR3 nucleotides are TGTGCCAGCAGCACCCGGGACCTAGGCTACGAGCAGTACTTC. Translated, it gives CASSTRDLGYEQYF.

CDR3 bases: TGTGCCAGCAGCTCAGAGCCGGGGACCCAGTACTTC. Its protein product is CASSSEPGTQYF. This rearrangement joins TRBV11-3 to TRBJ2-5; the D is unclear. V was trimmed by 4 bases and J by 7 bases, leaving 10 bases between them. Germline V lookup: CDR1 SGHNT, CDR2 YENEEA. The CDR3 sequence is 12 residues long.

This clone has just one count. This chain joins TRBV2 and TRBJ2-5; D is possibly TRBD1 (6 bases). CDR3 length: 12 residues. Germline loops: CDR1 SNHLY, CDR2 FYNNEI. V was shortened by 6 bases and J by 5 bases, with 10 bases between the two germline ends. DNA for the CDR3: TGTGCCAGCAGAACAGGGACCGAGACCCAGTACTTC. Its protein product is CASRTGTETQYF.

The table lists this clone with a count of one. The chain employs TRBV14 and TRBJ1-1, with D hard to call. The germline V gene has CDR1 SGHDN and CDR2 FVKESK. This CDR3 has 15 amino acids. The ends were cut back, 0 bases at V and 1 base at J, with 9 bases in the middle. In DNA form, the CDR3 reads TGTGCCAGCAGCCAAGAAGGACCGAGGAACACTGAAGCTTTCTTT. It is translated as CASSQEGPRNTEAFF.

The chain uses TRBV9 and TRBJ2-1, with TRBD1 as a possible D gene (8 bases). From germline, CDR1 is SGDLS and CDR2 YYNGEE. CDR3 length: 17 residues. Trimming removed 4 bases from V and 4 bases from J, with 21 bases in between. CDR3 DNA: TGTGCCAGCAGCCCGAGGGCAACAGGGGGGGTGTACAATGAGCAGTTCTTC. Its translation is CASSPRATGGVYNEQFF.

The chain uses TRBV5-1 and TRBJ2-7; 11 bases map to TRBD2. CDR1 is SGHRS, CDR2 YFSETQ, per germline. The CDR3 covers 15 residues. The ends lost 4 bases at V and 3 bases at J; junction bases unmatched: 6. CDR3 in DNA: TGCGCCAGCAGCGTGGGACTAGCGGACCTCTACGAGCAGTACTTC. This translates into CASSVGLADLYEQYF.

The CDR3 sequence is CASSPPLRGQQYF. The DNA for the CDR3 is TGTGCCAGCTCACCACCTTTGAGGGGTCAGCAGTACTTC. This rearrangement joins TRBV18 to TRBJ2-7; D could derive from TRBD1 or TRBD2 (5 bases each). Between the trimmed V and J ends, which lost 0 bases and 8 bases, there was a span of 11 bases. The CDR3 is 13 residues long. The germline V gene encodes CDR1 KGHSH and CDR2 LQKENI.

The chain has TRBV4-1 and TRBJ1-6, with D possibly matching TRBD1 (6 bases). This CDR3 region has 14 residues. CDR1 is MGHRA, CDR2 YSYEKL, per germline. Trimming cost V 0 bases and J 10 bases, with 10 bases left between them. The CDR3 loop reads CASSQEGRGSPLHF. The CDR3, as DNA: TGCGCCAGCAGCCAAGAGGGCAGGGGCTCACCCCTCCACTTT.

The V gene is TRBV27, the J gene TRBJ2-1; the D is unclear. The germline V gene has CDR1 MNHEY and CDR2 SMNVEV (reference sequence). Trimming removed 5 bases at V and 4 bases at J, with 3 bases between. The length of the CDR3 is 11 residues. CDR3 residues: CASSAYNEQFF. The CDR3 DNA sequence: TGTGCCAGCAGTGCGTACAATGAGCAGTTCTTC.

In nucleotides, the CDR3 is TGCGCCAGCAGTGTCGGGGGAAACACCGGGGAGCTGTTTTTT. It translates to CASSVGGNTGELFF. V is TRBV10-1 and J is TRBJ2-2; TRBD2 is a possible D gene (6 bases). Trimming removed 4 bases from V and 2 bases from J, with 8 bases in between. CDR3 length: 14 residues. Germline lookup yields CDR1 WNHNN and CDR2 SYGVQD (reference sequence).

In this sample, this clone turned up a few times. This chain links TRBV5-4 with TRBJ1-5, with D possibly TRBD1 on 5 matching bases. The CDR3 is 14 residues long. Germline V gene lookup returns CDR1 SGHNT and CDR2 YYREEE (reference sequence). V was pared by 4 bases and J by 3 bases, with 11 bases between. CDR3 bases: TGTGCCAGCAGCCAGGGTACGGACAATCAGCCCCAGCATTTT. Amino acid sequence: CASSQGTDNQPQHF.

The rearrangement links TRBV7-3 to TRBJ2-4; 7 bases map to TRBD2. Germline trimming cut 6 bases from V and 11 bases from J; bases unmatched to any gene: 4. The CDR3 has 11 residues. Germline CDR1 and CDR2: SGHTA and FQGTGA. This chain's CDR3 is CASRSGLVQYF. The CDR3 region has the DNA TGTGCCAGCAGGTCTGGACTAGTTCAGTACTTC.

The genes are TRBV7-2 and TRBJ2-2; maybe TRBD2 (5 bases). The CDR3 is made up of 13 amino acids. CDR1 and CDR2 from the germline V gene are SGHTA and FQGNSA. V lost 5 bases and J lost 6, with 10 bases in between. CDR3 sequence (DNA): TGTGCCAGCAGCCCCGGGGTTTCCGGGGAGCTGTTTTTT. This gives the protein CASSPGVSGELFF.

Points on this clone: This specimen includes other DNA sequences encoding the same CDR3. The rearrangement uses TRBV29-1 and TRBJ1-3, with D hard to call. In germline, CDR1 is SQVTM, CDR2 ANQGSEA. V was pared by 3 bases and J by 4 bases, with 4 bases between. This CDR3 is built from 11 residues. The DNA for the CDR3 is TGCAGCGTTGATTCGGGAAACACCATATATTTT. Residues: CSVDSGNTIYF.

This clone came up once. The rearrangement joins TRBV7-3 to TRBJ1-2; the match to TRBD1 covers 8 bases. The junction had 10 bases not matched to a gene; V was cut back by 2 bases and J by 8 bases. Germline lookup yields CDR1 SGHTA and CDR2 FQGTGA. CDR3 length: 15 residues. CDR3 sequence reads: CASSLLGRGLGGYTF. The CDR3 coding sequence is TGTGCCAGCAGCTTACTGGGCAGGGGGCTCGGAGGCTACACCTTC.

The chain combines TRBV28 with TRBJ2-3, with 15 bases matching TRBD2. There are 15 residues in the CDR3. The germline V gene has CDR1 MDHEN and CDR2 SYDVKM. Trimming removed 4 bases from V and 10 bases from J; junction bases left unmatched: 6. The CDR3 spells CASSYAGLAGGAQYF. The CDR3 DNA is TGTGCCAGCAGTTATGCGGGACTAGCGGGGGGTGCGCAGTATTTT.

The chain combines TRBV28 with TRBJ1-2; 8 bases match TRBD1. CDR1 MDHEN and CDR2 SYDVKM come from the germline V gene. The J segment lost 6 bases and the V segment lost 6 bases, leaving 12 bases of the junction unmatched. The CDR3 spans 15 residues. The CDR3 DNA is TGTGCCAGCAGCCCCCCTAGACAGGGGATTGATGGCTACACCTTC. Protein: CASSPPRQGIDGYTF.

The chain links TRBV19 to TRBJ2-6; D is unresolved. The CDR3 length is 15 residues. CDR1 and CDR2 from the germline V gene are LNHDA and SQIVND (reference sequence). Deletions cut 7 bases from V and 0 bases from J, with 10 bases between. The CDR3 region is CASTTVSSGANVLTF. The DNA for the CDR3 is TGTGCCAGTACGACGGTGAGCTCTGGGGCCAACGTCCTGACTTTC.